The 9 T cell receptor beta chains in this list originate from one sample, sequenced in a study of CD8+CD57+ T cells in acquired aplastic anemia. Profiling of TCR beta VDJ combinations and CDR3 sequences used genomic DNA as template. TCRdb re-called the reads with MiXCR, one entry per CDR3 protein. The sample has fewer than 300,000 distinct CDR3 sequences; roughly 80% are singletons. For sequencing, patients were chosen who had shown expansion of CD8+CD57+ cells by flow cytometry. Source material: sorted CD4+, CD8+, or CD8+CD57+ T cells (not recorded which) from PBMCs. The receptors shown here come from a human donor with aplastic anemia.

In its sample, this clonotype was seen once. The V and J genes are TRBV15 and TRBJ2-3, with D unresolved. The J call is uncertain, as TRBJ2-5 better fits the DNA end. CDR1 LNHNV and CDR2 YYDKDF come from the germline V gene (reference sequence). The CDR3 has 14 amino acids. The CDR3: CATSIVSSPDTQYF. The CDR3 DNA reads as TGTGCCACCAGCATAGTGTCCAGCCCAGATACCCAGTACTTC.

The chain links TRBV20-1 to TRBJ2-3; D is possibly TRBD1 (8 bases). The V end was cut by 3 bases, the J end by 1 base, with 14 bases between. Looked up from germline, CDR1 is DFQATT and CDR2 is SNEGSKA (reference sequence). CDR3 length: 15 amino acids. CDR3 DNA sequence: TGCAGTGCTAGGAAACAGGGGGGGGGCACAGATACGCAGTATTTT. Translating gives CSARKQGGGTDTQYF.

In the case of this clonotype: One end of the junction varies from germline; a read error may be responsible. Here the CDR3 DNA reads TGTGCCAGAAGCTTAGCGGGTAAGTACGGGGCCATCGTCCTGACTTTC. This gives the protein CARSLAGKYGAIVLTF. The chain recombines TRBV7-9 with TRBJ2-6; 7 bases align to TRBD2. The CDR3 is 16 amino acids. Looked up from germline, CDR1 is SEHNR and CDR2 is FQNEAQ (reference sequence).

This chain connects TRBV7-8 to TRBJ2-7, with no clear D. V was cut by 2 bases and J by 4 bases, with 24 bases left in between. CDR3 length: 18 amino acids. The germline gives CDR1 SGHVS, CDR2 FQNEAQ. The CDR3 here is CASSLQPDGATQYYEQYV. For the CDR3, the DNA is TGTGCCAGCAGCTTACAGCCAGACGGCGCTACGCAGTATTACGAGCAGTACGTC.

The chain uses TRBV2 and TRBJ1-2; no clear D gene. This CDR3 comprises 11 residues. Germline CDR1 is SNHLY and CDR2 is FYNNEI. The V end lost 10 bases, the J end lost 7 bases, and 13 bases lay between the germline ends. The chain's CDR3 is CATWGSTGYTF. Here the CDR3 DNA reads TGTGCCACTTGGGGATCGACTGGCTACACCTTC. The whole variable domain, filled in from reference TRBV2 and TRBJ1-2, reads EPEVTQTPSHQVTQMGQEVILRCVPISNHLYFYWYRQILGQKVEFLVSFYNNEISEKSEIFDDQFSVERPDGSNFTLKIRSTKLEDSAMYFCATWGSTGYTFGSGTRLTVV.

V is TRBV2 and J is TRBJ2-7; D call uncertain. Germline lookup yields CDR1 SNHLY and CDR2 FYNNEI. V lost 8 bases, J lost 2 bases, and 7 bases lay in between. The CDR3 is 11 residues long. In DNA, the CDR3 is TGTGCCAGCGGGATCGCCTACGAGCAGTACTTC. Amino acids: CASGIAYEQYF.

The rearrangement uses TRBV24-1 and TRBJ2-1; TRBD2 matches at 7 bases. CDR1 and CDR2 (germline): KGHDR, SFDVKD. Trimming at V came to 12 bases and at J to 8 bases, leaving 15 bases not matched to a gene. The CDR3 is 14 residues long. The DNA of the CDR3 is TGTGCCCCCGGGATGAGCGGGAATAGGGATGAGCAGTTCTTC. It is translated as CAPGMSGNRDEQFF.

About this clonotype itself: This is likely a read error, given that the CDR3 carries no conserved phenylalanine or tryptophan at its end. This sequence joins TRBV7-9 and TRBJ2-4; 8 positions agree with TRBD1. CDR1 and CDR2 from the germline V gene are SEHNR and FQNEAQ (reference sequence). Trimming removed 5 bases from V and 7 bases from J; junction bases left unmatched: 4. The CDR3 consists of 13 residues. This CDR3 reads CASSDRTGNIQYV. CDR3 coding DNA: TGTGCCAGCAGCGACCGGACAGGGAACATTCAGTACGTC.

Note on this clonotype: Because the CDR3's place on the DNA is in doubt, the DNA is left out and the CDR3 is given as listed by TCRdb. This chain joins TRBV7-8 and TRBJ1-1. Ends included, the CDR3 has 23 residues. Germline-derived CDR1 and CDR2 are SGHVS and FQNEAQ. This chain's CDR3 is CASSQTSVYFCAIQSQANTEAFF.